This TCR beta chain derives from a study of CD8 T cells in Susac syndrome. FACS enriched CD8+ TEMRA cells, while bulk CD8+ and CD4+ were negatively isolated. Germline V gives CDR1 SGHVS, CDR2 FNYEAQ. V lost 5 bases to trimming and J lost 4 bases, with 17 bases between them. This CDR3 comprises 15 residues. This clonotype was counted a single time. Random hexamers were used to reverse transcribe the RNA input (about 0.5 to 1 ug). TCRdb passed the immunoSEQ multiplex PCR reads through MiXCR, listing each CDR3 protein once. The table has fewer than 250,000 distinct CDR3 sequences, approximately 93% seen once; the top ten hold 0.1%.

The sequencing sample was made of CD4+ T cells from PBMCs. The sequence was obtained from a human donor in good health. The chain recombines TRBV7-6 with TRBJ2-5; weak D call: TRBD2 (5 bases). DNA for the CDR3: TGTGCCAGCAGCCCTCAGATTGGAGGACTAGAGACCCAGTACTTC. The encoded protein is CASSPQIGGLETQYF.